This T cell receptor (beta chain) was captured in a study of cytomegalovirus exposure and HLA in healthy donors. Study-level findings and limits: Associated with cytomegalovirus, according to the listing, were fewer than 200 TCR beta chains. Cytomegalovirus status was reportedly diagnosed by the classifier with high specificity and sensitivity. In vitro work confirmed that three CMV-associated chains recognize CMV antigens. Most TCR sequences were uncommon, yet certain public TCRs appeared in many donors.

The repertoire was sequenced with immunoSEQ multiplex PCR; TCRdb's copy has only in-frame clones and lacks some. The top ten hold about 2% of the sample, which has approximately 120,000 clones, roughly 90% seen once. The germline CDR1 and CDR2 sequences are SGHRS and YFSETQ. Losses at the gene ends were 4 bases for V and 0 bases for J; bases not matched to a gene: 10. This CDR3 contains 17 residues. For this clone: Its antigen is unidentified.

The sequence was collected from a woman between 18 and 29 years old in good health and CMV-seronegative. The gene calls are TRBV5-1 and TRBJ2-1, with TRBD2 matching 7 bases. Sequencing was carried out using PBMCs. The CDR3 nucleotides read TGCGCCAGCAGCATTTCCCCTAGCGGACCCTCCTACAATGAGCAGTTCTTC. This sequence encodes CASSISPSGPSYNEQFF.